This T cell receptor beta chain came from a study of shared clonotypes between healthy human individuals. Sequencing used immunoSEQ multiplex PCR; TCRdb keeps in-frame clones, though not all of them. The table shows some 1,100,000 clones, with 75% to 80% occurring only once. CD45RA+ naive and CD45RA-negative memory subsets were separated from CD4+ cells. This clone was counted a few times. Other nucleotide sequences from this sample produce the same CDR3. The specimen was memory CD4+ T cells from PBMCs. Indicated subset: CD45RA-negative fraction. This TCR came from a man younger than 30 in good health. Some clones in this sample may be carry-over from other donors' samples.

In DNA, the CDR3 is TGTGCCAGCAGCGTAGCCGGGGGCCCAGATACGCAGTATTTT. It is translated as CASSVAGGPDTQYF. The V call is TRBV9, the J call TRBJ2-3; tentatively, D is TRBD1 or TRBD2 (6 bases each). Trimming shortened V by 0 bases and J by 4 bases, and 9 bases separated the two germline ends. This CDR3 comprises 14 residues. Germline CDR1 is SGDLS and CDR2 is YYNGEE.